This passage covers 30 T cell receptor beta chains from one sample sequenced in a study of response to subunit inactivated influenza vaccine (dated by TCRdb to 2017 to 2018). Library generation was performed with RT-PCR. The sequencing machine was an Illumina HiSeq 2500. TCRdb's own reprocessing of the public reads used fastp at Q25 and MiXCR and kept productive beta chains. Records with the same CDR3 protein are collapsed into one entry carrying the most frequent genes and DNA. The sample table lists 450,000 to 600,000 distinct CDR3 sequences, about 7.2% of them with a count of one. About an eighth of the sample lies in the top ten. This specimen consisted of PBMCs from blood, obtained around 2 years after vaccination. These receptors all come from a man aged 50 to 75 who received an inactivated influenza vaccine. Donor details come from another sample of the same person, matched by shared clones.

V gene TRBV7-3 combines with J gene TRBJ1-1; the match to TRBD1 covers 11 bases. Germline V gives CDR1 SGHTA, CDR2 FQGTGA. CDR3 length equals 20 residues. V lost 4 bases to trimming and J lost 0 bases; unmatched junction nucleotides: 16. The CDR3 sequence is CASSSRPQPGQGVLNTEAFF. The CDR3 coding sequence is TGTGCCAGCAGCTCGCGTCCCCAACCGGGACAGGGGGTTTTGAACACTGAAGCTTTCTTT.

At least ten counts were recorded for this clonotype. The CDR3 DNA follows: TGCGCCAGCAGCCAAGAGGGACCTTACTCTGGAAACACCATATATTTT. Its translation: CASSQEGPYSGNTIYF. This chain links TRBV4-1 with TRBJ1-3, with D possibly TRBD1 on 5 matching bases. The CDR3 length is 16 residues. Trimming left V 0 bases short and J 0 bases short, with 9 bases between. Germline loops: CDR1 MGHRA, CDR2 YSYEKL.

This clonotype was detected ten times or more. This rearrangement joins TRBV12-3 or TRBV12-4 to TRBJ2-1; TRBD2 agrees at 9 bases. The CDR3 is made up of 16 amino acids. J lost 9 bases, V lost 3 bases, and 12 bases had no gene match. CDR3 protein: CASSLGTAGLALEQFF. The CDR3 region has the DNA TGTGCCAGCAGTTTGGGGACGGCCGGACTAGCGCTTGAGCAGTTCTTC.

This clonotype was detected ten times or more. The chain links TRBV12-3 or TRBV12-4 to TRBJ2-1, with 7 bases identical to TRBD1. V lost 4 bases, J lost 9 bases, and 0 bases stayed unmatched. CDR3 length: 11 amino acids. Here the CDR3 DNA reads TGTGCCAGCAGTTACAGGGGTGAGCAGTTCTTC. This gives the protein CASSYRGEQFF.

This clonotype was recorded a few times. This chain uses TRBV20-1 with TRBJ1-5; a possible D gene is TRBD1 (5 bases). The length of the CDR3 is 15 residues. Between the trimmed V and J ends, which lost 0 bases and 10 bases, there was a span of 19 bases. Per germline, CDR1 DFQATT and CDR2 SNEGSKA (reference sequence). Written as DNA, the CDR3 is TGCAGTGCTAGAGATCCCAAAGGGGATCTGATCCCCCAGCATTTT. Translation: CSARDPKGDLIPQHF.

This clonotype was observed a handful of times. This chain links TRBV3-1 with TRBJ1-1, with D unclear. The V and J ends lost 5 bases and 9 bases respectively, with 10 bases between them. Germline V gene data show CDR1 as LGHDT and CDR2 as YNNKEL (reference sequence). This CDR3 spans 11 amino acids. The CDR3 loop reads CASSDGLQAFF. CDR3 DNA sequence: TGTGCCAGCAGCGATGGTCTCCAAGCTTTCTTT.

This clonotype was seen only a few times. The genes are TRBV10-3 and TRBJ2-7; 8 nucleotides align to TRBD1. Germline trimming cut 2 bases from V and 7 bases from J; bases unmatched to any gene: 10. This CDR3 region has 15 residues. Germline CDR1 is ENHRY and CDR2 is SYGVKD. The CDR3 sequence: CAISEGQGFSREQYF. In DNA form, the CDR3 reads TGTGCCATCAGTGAGGGACAGGGATTTTCGCGTGAGCAGTACTTC.

This clonotype has only a few counts. This chain links TRBV29-1 with TRBJ2-3; 10 bases are shared with TRBD2. The germline V gene encodes CDR1 SQVTM and CDR2 ANQGSEA. CDR3 length: 16 residues. V lost 7 bases, J lost 6 bases, and 16 bases stayed unmatched. CDR3 in DNA: TGCAGCGCCCAATGGGTAGCGGGAGGCCCCTATGATACGCAGTATTTT. Protein: CSAQWVAGGPYDTQYF.

Ten or more counts support this clonotype. V usage is TRBV11-2 and J usage is TRBJ2-3, with D hard to call. CDR3 length: 13 amino acids. The V gene's germline CDR1 is SGHAT and CDR2 FQNNGV. V dropped 4 bases and J dropped 7 bases, with 12 bases sitting between them. CDR3 coding DNA: TGTGCCAGCAGCTCAAGCCCAGGCAATACGCAGTATTTT. It yields the protein CASSSSPGNTQYF.

This clonotype was seen ten or more times. CDR3 nucleotide sequence: TGCGCCAGCAGTTCTAGGGAGGGGGACACCGGGGAGCTGTTTTTT. This sequence encodes CASSSREGDTGELFF. The rearrangement joins TRBV4-1 to TRBJ2-2; perhaps TRBD2 as D (7 bases). Trimming left V 6 bases short and J 3 bases short, with 14 bases between. The V gene's germline CDR1 is MGHRA and CDR2 YSYEKL. This CDR3 region has 15 residues.

There are a few counts of this clonotype. The chain uses TRBV12-3 or TRBV12-4 and TRBJ2-2; TRBD2 agrees at 9 bases. The CDR3 extends over 15 amino acids. V shed 5 bases and J 6 bases; nucleotides not matched to a gene: 7. CDR3 sequence: CASSAASGKAGELFF. The CDR3, as DNA: TGTGCCAGCAGTGCCGCTAGCGGGAAGGCCGGGGAGCTGTTTTTT.

This clonotype was observed at least ten times. The gene calls are TRBV24-1 and TRBJ1-1; D is unclear. CDR1 and CDR2 (germline): KGHDR, SFDVKD. The CDR3 consists of 15 residues. V dropped 2 bases and J dropped 0 bases, with 9 bases sitting between them. CDR3 sequence: CATSDSQAMNTEAFF. The CDR3 bases are TGTGCCACCAGTGATTCACAAGCCATGAACACTGAAGCTTTCTTT.

This clonotype was counted ten times or more. The rearrangement uses TRBV20-1 and TRBJ1-3; tentative D call: TRBD1 (5 bases). CDR3 length equals 14 residues. Germline CDR1 reads DFQATT; CDR2 reads SNEGSKA (reference sequence). The V end lost 6 bases, the J end lost 0 bases, and 12 bases lay between the germline ends. The chain's CDR3 is CSATTGSSGNTIYF. The CDR3 bases are TGCAGTGCAACTACAGGCAGCTCTGGAAACACCATATATTTT.

This clonotype was observed a handful of times. The CDR3 is CSARDDRGSVNTEAFF. CDR3 bases: TGCAGTGCTAGAGACGACAGGGGGTCGGTGAACACTGAAGCTTTCTTT. This chain uses TRBV20-1 with TRBJ1-1, with 9 positions matching TRBD1. Trimming took 0 bases from V and 0 from J; bases not matched to a gene: 5. The CDR3 runs 16 residues. CDR1 DFQATT and CDR2 SNEGSKA come from the germline V gene (reference sequence).

The rearrangement links TRBV10-3 to TRBJ2-1; a weak D match, TRBD2 (6 bases). This CDR3 spans 16 amino acids. Germline V gene lookup returns CDR1 ENHRY and CDR2 SYGVKD. The V and J ends lost 2 bases and 2 bases respectively, with 13 bases between them. This chain's CDR3 is CAISETSPTAYNEQFF. CDR3 in DNA: TGTGCCATCAGTGAGACTAGCCCCACCGCCTACAATGAGCAGTTCTTC.

In DNA form, the CDR3 reads TGTGCCAGCAGCGAAGTACTAGCGGGAGAGTTTTCCGAGCAGTACTTC. It is translated as CASSEVLAGEFSEQYF. The chain carries TRBV4-2 and TRBJ2-7; 11 positions match TRBD2. The V segment lost 5 bases and the J segment 6 bases; nucleotides outside the gene matches: 12. CDR1 and CDR2 from the germline V gene are LGHNA and YNFKEQ. The CDR3 has 16 amino acids.

This clonotype came up a few times. The gene calls are TRBV12-3 or TRBV12-4 and TRBJ2-7; D unresolved. V lost 7 bases and J lost 0, with 13 bases in between. The CDR3 totals 14 residues. CDR3 bases: TGTGCCAGCAACATGCACGGAAGCTCCTACGAGCAGTACTTC. Protein product: CASNMHGSSYEQYF.

The chain links TRBV11-2 to TRBJ1-1; 10 nucleotides line up with TRBD1. This CDR3 is built from 15 residues. CDR1 is SGHAT and CDR2 is FQNNGV in the germline V gene. The J segment lost 4 bases and the V segment lost 3 bases, leaving 5 bases of the junction unmatched. The CDR3 DNA follows: TGTGCCAGCAGCTTGCAGGGACAGGGGAGCACTGAAGCTTTCTTT. Translating it yields CASSLQGQGSTEAFF.

This clonotype was picked up a small number of times. The chain links TRBV12-3 or TRBV12-4 to TRBJ1-6, with D possibly being TRBD1 (5 bases). The CDR3 has 14 amino acids. The germline V and J ends were trimmed by 5 bases and 9 bases, with 14 bases remaining between them. This CDR3 reads CASSPGTGFSPLHF. The CDR3 DNA reads as TGTGCCAGCAGTCCAGGGACGGGGTTTTCACCCCTCCACTTT.

This clonotype was seen more than once but under ten times. This chain's CDR3 is CASGDLRKGENNEQFF. Written as DNA, the CDR3 is TGCGCCAGCGGGGACCTTAGGAAAGGGGAAAACAATGAGCAGTTCTTC. The V call is TRBV5-1, the J call TRBJ2-1; D tentatively reads TRBD1 or TRBD2 (5 bases each). The germline V gene has CDR1 SGHRS and CDR2 YFSETQ. The V and J ends lost 7 bases and 5 bases respectively, with 22 bases between them. The CDR3 runs to 16 residues. Combining the CDR3 with reference TRBV5-1 and TRBJ2-1 gives the whole variable domain KAGVTQTPRYLIKTRGQQVTLSCSPISGHRSVSWYQQTPGQGLQFLFEYFSETQRNKGNFPGRFSGRQFSNSRSEMNVSTLELGDSALYLCASGDLRKGENNEQFFGPGTRLTVL.

Worth noting for this clonotype: This may stem from a read error, because a much larger clone lies one nucleotide away. This sequence joins TRBV5-1 and TRBJ2-3, with D perhaps TRBD2 (6 bases). The CDR3 spans 15 residues. Germline CDR1 reads SGHRS; CDR2 reads YFSETQ. The CDR3 bases are TGCGCCAGCCGCTTGCGGGGTAGCGTAGCAGATACGCAGTATTTT. Translated, it gives CASRLRGSVADTQYF.

Here the CDR3 DNA reads TGTGCCAGCAGCCAAGGCGGCTACCTACCCACGCAGTATTTT. Translated, it gives CASSQGGYLPTQYF. J is TRBJ2-3 and V is TRBV3-1; unclear D gene. Germline-derived CDR1 and CDR2 are LGHDT and YNNKEL (reference sequence). The ends were cut back, 1 base at V and 9 bases at J, with 14 bases in the middle. The CDR3 has 14 residues.

This clonotype showed up many times. The chain has TRBV3-1 and TRBJ2-3, with a weak D call TRBD2 (5 bases). The CDR3 runs to 16 residues. V lost 1 base to trimming and J lost 0 bases, with 11 bases between them. CDR1 LGHDT and CDR2 YNNKEL come from the germline V gene (reference sequence). This chain's CDR3 is CASSQVGLSSTDTQYF. CDR3 DNA: TGTGCCAGCAGCCAAGTTGGACTTTCTAGCACAGATACGCAGTATTTT.

A few counts support this clonotype. The V call is TRBV20-1, the J call TRBJ2-7; possible D gene TRBD2, 5 bases. This CDR3 is built from 12 residues. Germline CDR1 reads DFQATT; CDR2 reads SNEGSKA (reference sequence). V gave up 2 bases and J gave up 4 bases, with 9 bases separating them. Written as DNA, the CDR3 is TGCAGTGCTAGATGGACTTCTTACGAGCAGTACTTC. Translating it yields CSARWTSYEQYF.

This clonotype was seen only a few times. The chain recombines TRBV6-5 with TRBJ2-7; maybe TRBD1 (6 bases). Trimming cost V 0 bases and J 3 bases, with 18 bases left between them. The CDR3 covers 17 residues. In germline, CDR1 is MNHEY, CDR2 SVGAGI. The chain's CDR3 is CASSYSHLAGQRYEQYF. The CDR3 DNA reads as TGTGCCAGCAGTTACTCTCACCTCGCAGGACAGCGCTACGAGCAGTACTTC.

This clonotype occurred many times. The chain combines TRBV24-1 with TRBJ2-3; 11 positions match TRBD2. Trimming removed 6 bases from V and 3 bases from J; junction bases left unmatched: 10. The CDR3 consists of 17 residues. Germline V gene data show CDR1 as KGHDR and CDR2 as SFDVKD. This chain's CDR3 is CATSNPTTSGGTDTQYF. CDR3 DNA sequence: TGTGCCACCAGTAACCCCACTACTAGCGGGGGTACAGATACGCAGTATTTT.

This clonotype was counted a few times. V and J are TRBV20-1 and TRBJ1-5; no firm D call. Germline V gene lookup returns CDR1 DFQATT and CDR2 SNEGSKA (reference sequence). Trimming shortened V by 0 bases and J by 0 bases, and 9 bases separated the two germline ends. The length of the CDR3 is 15 residues. The CDR3 DNA reads as TGCAGTGCTAGAGATACAGCCTATAGCAATCAGCCCCAGCATTTT. Amino acids: CSARDTAYSNQPQHF.

The table lists this clonotype with many counts. The rearrangement links TRBV7-9 to TRBJ2-3; 8 nucleotides match TRBD2. The V and J ends lost 5 bases and 3 bases, in that order; junction bases with no gene match: 1. The CDR3 covers 13 residues. Germline CDR1 and CDR2: SEHNR and FQNEAQ (reference sequence). The CDR3 DNA is TGTGCCAGCAGCCGACTAGCGACAGATACGCAGTATTTT. Translating it yields CASSRLATDTQYF.

The J gene is TRBJ1-1, the V gene TRBV12-3 or TRBV12-4; D may be TRBD1 (5 bases). This CDR3 is built from 12 residues. Trimming stripped 6 bases from V and 0 bases from J, with 5 bases between. CDR3 protein: CASRDMNTEAFF. The DNA of the CDR3 is TGTGCCAGCAGGGACATGAACACTGAAGCTTTCTTT.

A few counts support this clonotype. The V call is TRBV18, the J call TRBJ2-4, with D maybe TRBD2 (7 bases). The CDR3 runs 14 residues. V lost 2 bases and J 8 bases, leaving 13 bases between the germline ends. CDR1 is KGHSH and CDR2 is LQKENI in the germline V gene. The CDR3 reads CASSPAGAPDIQYF. As DNA, the CDR3 is TGTGCCAGCTCACCAGCGGGGGCTCCGGACATTCAGTACTTC.